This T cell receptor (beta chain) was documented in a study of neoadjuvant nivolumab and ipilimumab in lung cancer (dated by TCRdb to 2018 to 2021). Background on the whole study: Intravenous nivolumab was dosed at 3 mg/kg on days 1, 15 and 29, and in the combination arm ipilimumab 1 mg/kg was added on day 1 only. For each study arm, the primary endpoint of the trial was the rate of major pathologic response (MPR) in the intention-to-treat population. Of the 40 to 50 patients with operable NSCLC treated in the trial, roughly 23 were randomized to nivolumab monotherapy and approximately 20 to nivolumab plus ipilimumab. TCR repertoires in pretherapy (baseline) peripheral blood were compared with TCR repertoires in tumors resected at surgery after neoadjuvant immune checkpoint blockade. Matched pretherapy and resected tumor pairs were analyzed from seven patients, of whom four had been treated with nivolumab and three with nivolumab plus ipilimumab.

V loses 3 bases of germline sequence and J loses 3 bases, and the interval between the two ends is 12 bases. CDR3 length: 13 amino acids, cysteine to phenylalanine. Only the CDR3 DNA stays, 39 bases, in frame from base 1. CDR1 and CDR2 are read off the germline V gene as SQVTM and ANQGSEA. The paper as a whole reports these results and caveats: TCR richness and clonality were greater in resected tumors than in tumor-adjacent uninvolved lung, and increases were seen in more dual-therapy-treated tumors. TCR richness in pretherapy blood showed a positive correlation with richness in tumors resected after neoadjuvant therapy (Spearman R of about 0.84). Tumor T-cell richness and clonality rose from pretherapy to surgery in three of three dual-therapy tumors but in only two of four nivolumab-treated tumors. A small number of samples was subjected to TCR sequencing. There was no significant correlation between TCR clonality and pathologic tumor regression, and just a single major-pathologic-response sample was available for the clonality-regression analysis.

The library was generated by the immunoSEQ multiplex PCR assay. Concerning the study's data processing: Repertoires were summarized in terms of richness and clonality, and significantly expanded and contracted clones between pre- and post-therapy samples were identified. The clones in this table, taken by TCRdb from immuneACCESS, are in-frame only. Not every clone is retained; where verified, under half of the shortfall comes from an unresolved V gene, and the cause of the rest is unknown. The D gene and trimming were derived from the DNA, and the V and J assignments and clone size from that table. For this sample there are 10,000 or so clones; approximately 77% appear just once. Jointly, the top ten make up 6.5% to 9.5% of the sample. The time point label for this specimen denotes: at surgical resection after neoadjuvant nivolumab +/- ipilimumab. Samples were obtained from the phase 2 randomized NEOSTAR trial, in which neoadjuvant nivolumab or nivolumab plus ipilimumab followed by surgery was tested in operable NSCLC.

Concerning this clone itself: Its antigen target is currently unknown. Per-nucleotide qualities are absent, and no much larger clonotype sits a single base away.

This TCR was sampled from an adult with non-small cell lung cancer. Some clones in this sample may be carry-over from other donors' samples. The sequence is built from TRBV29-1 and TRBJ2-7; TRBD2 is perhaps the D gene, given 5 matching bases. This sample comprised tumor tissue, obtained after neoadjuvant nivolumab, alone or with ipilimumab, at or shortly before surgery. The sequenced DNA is TGCAGCGTTGAGGGCGGACTTCTCTACGAGCAGTACTTC. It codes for CSVEGGLLYEQYF.